This T cell receptor (beta chain) derives from a study of beta chain features in type 1 diabetes. The study's findings and limits: Among type 1 diabetes patients, VDJ junctions had fewer insertions and more deletions. Type 1 diabetes patients had TCRB CDR3s that were shorter (moderately but significantly so) in all four CD4+ subsets. Patients showed naive, central memory and Treg TCRB repertoires that appeared more similar than those of healthy donors.

The authors reverse transcribed all of the isolated RNA, so sequencing captured expressed TCRB transcripts. Roughly 3.5 million reads per sample on average were obtained from naive, central memory and regulatory T cell samples. Assay used: immunoSEQ multiplex PCR; TCRdb lists only in-frame clones, some missing. The sample lists hundreds of thousands of clones; over 12% were seen once. This clone was observed a handful of times. Its antigen is currently unknown. Other DNA sequences in this specimen translate into the identical CDR3. Using CD45RO/CCR7/CD25/CD127/CD95/CD27, CD4+ naive, central memory, regulatory and stem cell-like memory cells were sorted. The sequence came from a man younger than 30 with type 1 diabetes. Sequencing input: naive CD4+ T cells from blood.

CDR3: CASSLDRYTEAFF. In DNA form, the CDR3 reads TGTGCCAGCAGCCTGGACAGGTACACTGAAGCTTTCTTT. This chain connects TRBV28 to TRBJ1-1, with TRBD1 matching 7 bases. From germline, CDR1 is MDHEN and CDR2 SYDVKM. The V and J ends lost 6 bases and 3 bases, in that order; junction bases with no gene match: 4. CDR3 size: 13 residues.